The text below deals with one T cell receptor (beta chain). Germline CDR1 and CDR2: ENHRY and SYGVKD. The CDR3 is 14 residues long. V was clipped by 6 bases and J by 3 bases, with 12 bases between them. This entry comes from a study of T cell repertoires in cytomegalovirus infection. TCRdb re-derived calls from the reads in MiXCR, one entry per CDR3 protein. The sample records roughly 760,000 distinct CDR3 sequences, under 40% being singletons. The TCR originated in a human donor in good health (CMV status not recorded). Some clones in this sample may be carry-over from other donors' samples. The chain joins TRBV10-3 to TRBJ2-1, with no clear D. The sequenced sample was PBMCs. CDR3 sequence: CAISVDLSYNEQFF. CDR3 bases: TGTGCCATCAGCGTTGATTTGAGCTACAATGAGCAGTTCTTC.